Following are 32 T cell receptor beta chains from one sample sequenced in a study of blood T cell repertoires in COVID-19. Profiled with immunoSEQ multiplex PCR; TCRdb holds only in-frame clones, not every one. The sample shows about 120,000 clones, about four fifths of them seen only once. Sequencing was carried out using peripheral blood. The source of these receptors is a human donor in a cohort sampled during active COVID-19.

The V call is TRBV9, the J call TRBJ2-7, with 10 bases aligning to TRBD2. Germline CDR1 and CDR2: SGDLS and YYNGEE. The CDR3 consists of 15 residues. The J segment lost 2 bases and the V segment lost 3 bases, leaving 5 bases of the junction unmatched. The CDR3 spells CASSGGSGRAYEQYF. For the CDR3, the DNA is TGTGCCAGCAGCGGGGGGAGCGGGAGGGCCTACGAGCAGTACTTC.

V and J are TRBV2 and TRBJ1-3; TRBD1 agrees at 9 bases. The germline V gene encodes CDR1 SNHLY and CDR2 FYNNEI. The CDR3 consists of 15 residues. Germline trimming cut 10 bases from V and 8 bases from J; bases unmatched to any gene: 15. The CDR3 nucleotides are TGTGCCACAACCCAGCAGGACAGGGGCTCAGACACCATATATTTT. Protein product: CATTQQDRGSDTIYF.

This sequence joins TRBV24-1 and TRBJ2-6; 7 bases line up with TRBD1. The V gene end was trimmed by 3 bases and the J gene end by 1 base; junction bases not matched to a gene: 2. CDR3 size: 16 residues. The V gene's germline CDR1 is KGHDR and CDR2 SFDVKD. The CDR3 here is CATSDPTGSGANVLTF. As DNA, the CDR3 is TGTGCCACCAGTGATCCGACAGGGTCTGGGGCCAACGTCCTGACTTTC.

This clone appeared a few times. The rearrangement uses TRBV7-2 and TRBJ2-7, with 8 bases matching TRBD1. The germline gives CDR1 SGHTA, CDR2 FQGNSA. With 5 bases clipped from V and 5 bases from J, the junction kept 8 bases outside the gene matches. CDR3 length: 14 amino acids. This CDR3 is CASSPSGTGDEQYF. DNA for the CDR3: TGTGCCAGCAGCCCATCCGGGACAGGTGACGAGCAGTACTTC.

The rearrangement uses TRBV19 and TRBJ1-4; D is ambiguous. Germline CDR1 and CDR2: LNHDA and SQIVND (reference sequence). The V end was cut by 4 bases, the J end by 0 bases, with 9 bases between. The CDR3 loop spans 15 amino acids. CDR3 protein: CASSTNYATNEKLFF. The CDR3 coding sequence is TGTGCCAGTAGTACGAACTATGCAACTAATGAAAAACTGTTTTTT. Filled out from reference TRBV19 and TRBJ1-4, the complete variable domain reads DGGITQSPKYLFRKEGQNVTLSCEQNLNHDAMYWYRQDPGQGLRLIYYSQIVNDFQKGDIAEGYSVSREKKESFPLTVTSAQKNPTAFYLCASSTNYATNEKLFFGSGTQLSVL.

The chain employs TRBV6-5 and TRBJ1-4; maybe TRBD1 (6 bases). Germline V lookup: CDR1 MNHEY, CDR2 SVGAGI. The ends were cut back, 0 bases at V and 3 bases at J, with 8 bases in the middle. The CDR3 extends over 15 amino acids. The CDR3 DNA sequence: TGTGCCAGCAGTTACTCGGGGGCGCCTAATGAAAAACTGTTTTTT. Translated, it gives CASSYSGAPNEKLFF.

The V and J genes are TRBV4-3 and TRBJ1-5, with 8 bases matching TRBD1. Germline V gene lookup returns CDR1 LGHNA and CDR2 YSLEER. The CDR3 consists of 15 residues. With V trimmed by 3 bases and J by 6 bases, 7 bases remained unmatched. The CDR3 nucleotides are TGCGCCAGCAGCCAGGGCATCGGACAGGGTCAGCCCCAGCATTTT. Translated, it gives CASSQGIGQGQPQHF.

V is TRBV24-1 and J is TRBJ2-3; 8 bases are shared with TRBD2. This CDR3 contains 14 residues. V dropped 10 bases and J dropped 2; count of bases not matched to a gene: 7. From germline, CDR1 is KGHDR and CDR2 SFDVKD. The CDR3 sequence is CATSRGGVTDTQYF. CDR3 DNA sequence: TGTGCCACTTCCCGGGGGGGGGTCACAGATACGCAGTATTTT.

The rearrangement joins TRBV7-7 to TRBJ2-1; TRBD2 matches 7 bases. The V segment lost 5 bases and the J segment 8 bases; nucleotides outside the gene matches: 12. CDR1 and CDR2 (germline): SSHAT, FNYEAQ (reference sequence). This CDR3 is 15 amino acids long. This CDR3 is CASSPTSQSGDEQFF. The CDR3 DNA sequence: TGTGCCAGCAGCCCGACTAGCCAAAGTGGGGATGAGCAGTTCTTC.

In its sample, this clone was seen once. This sequence joins TRBV6-5 and TRBJ2-6; D is unresolved. Germline CDR1 reads MNHEY; CDR2 reads SVGAGI. The CDR3 length is 15 residues. V was pared by 5 bases and J by 0 bases, with 8 bases between. DNA for the CDR3: TGTGCCAGCAGTCCTCCCTTCTCTGGGGCCAACGTCCTGACTTTC. This translates into CASSPPFSGANVLTF.

About this clone: Other DNA variants within this sample encode the same CDR3. V is TRBV28 and J is TRBJ2-7, with 15 bases that match TRBD2. The germline CDR1 and CDR2 sequences are MDHEN and SYDVKM. Germline trimming cut 5 bases from V and 3 bases from J; bases unmatched to any gene: 2. The CDR3 has 15 amino acids. CDR3 in amino acids: CASSPGLAGGYEQYF. CDR3 bases: TGTGCCAGCAGTCCGGGACTAGCGGGAGGCTACGAGCAGTACTTC.

The chain joins TRBV18 to TRBJ2-2, with D perhaps matching TRBD2 (6 bases). This CDR3 spans 16 amino acids. Trimming left V 2 bases short and J 1 base short, with 11 bases between. Per germline, CDR1 KGHSH and CDR2 LQKENI. DNA of the CDR3: TGTGCCAGCTCACCAGGCCTAGCGAGGAACACCGGGGAGCTGTTTTTT. Translation gives CASSPGLARNTGELFF.

This chain links TRBV7-9 with TRBJ2-5; D gene uncertain. Trimming took 1 base from V and 0 from J, leaving 12 bases between them. This CDR3 has 16 amino acids. Germline CDR1 reads SEHNR; CDR2 reads FQNEAQ (reference sequence). DNA of the CDR3: TGTGCCAGCAGCTTAGAAGTACACCTGTACCAAGAGACCCAGTACTTC. This codes for CASSLEVHLYQETQYF.

This clone was picked up one time. This chain joins TRBV7-9 and TRBJ2-7; no reliable D call. The CDR3 spans 15 residues. V was trimmed by 1 base and J by 0 bases, leaving 10 bases between them. Germline V gene data show CDR1 as SEHNR and CDR2 as FQNEAQ (reference sequence). CDR3 protein: CASSLVADFSYEQYF. The DNA of the CDR3 is TGTGCCAGCAGCTTAGTGGCAGACTTCTCCTACGAGCAGTACTTC.

Only one count was recorded for this clone. The chain carries TRBV3-1 (or the pseudogene TRBV3-2) and TRBJ2-7; TRBD1 matches 8 bases. Germline assignment: CDR1 LGHDT and CDR2 YNNKEL (reference sequence). The trim removed 8 bases at V and 4 bases at J, leaving 7 bases unmatched. The length of the CDR3 is 13 residues. CDR3 protein: CASGRQGRYEQYF. DNA of the CDR3: TGTGCCAGCGGTCGACAGGGGAGGTACGAGCAGTACTTC.

This chain joins TRBV6-5 and TRBJ1-1; D is undetermined. There are 11 residues in the CDR3. Trimming pared 2 bases from V and 7 bases from J, leaving 5 bases between. CDR1 is MNHEY and CDR2 is SVGAGI in the germline V gene. The CDR3 DNA reads TGTGCCAGCAGTTACACTTTTGAAGCTTTCTTT. Protein product: CASSYTFEAFF.

This clone was picked up one time. This chain uses TRBV18 with TRBJ1-2, with 11 bases that match TRBD1. Germline-derived CDR1 and CDR2 are KGHSH and LQKENI. The length of the CDR3 is 17 residues. Trimming cost V 6 bases and J 4 bases; bases outside gene matches: 13. CDR3 region: CASSPGLDRGLPYGYTF. The CDR3 region has the DNA TGTGCCAGCTCTCCAGGATTGGACAGGGGGCTCCCCTATGGCTACACCTTC.

The rearrangement links TRBV4-1 to TRBJ2-3; D remains unclear. CDR1 is MGHRA and CDR2 is YSYEKL in the germline V gene. Between the trimmed V and J ends, which lost 4 bases and 0 bases, there was a span of 5 bases. The CDR3 loop spans 13 amino acids. The CDR3 loop reads CASSLESTDTQYF. CDR3 coding DNA: TGCGCCAGCAGCCTGGAGAGCACAGATACGCAGTATTTT.

The V gene is TRBV5-6, the J gene TRBJ2-7; D may be TRBD2 (6 bases). Trimming removed 4 bases from V and 4 bases from J, with 6 bases in between. The CDR3 spans 11 residues. The germline gives CDR1 SGHDT, CDR2 YYEEEE. The DNA of the CDR3 is TGTGCCAGCAGCGGGGGGTACGAGCAGTACTTC. It encodes CASSGGYEQYF.

This rearrangement joins TRBV5-8 to TRBJ2-5; D is ambiguous. The length of the CDR3 is 15 residues. Trimming cost V 4 bases and J 5 bases, with 18 bases left between them. CDR1 is SGHTS, CDR2 YDEGEE, per germline. For the CDR3, the DNA is TGTGCCAGCAGCCACCAGTCAATCAAGTCGGAGACCCAGTACTTC. Translation: CASSHQSIKSETQYF.

The V and J genes are TRBV5-1 and TRBJ1-4; a weak D match, TRBD1 (6 bases). The CDR3 sequence is 17 residues long. V was trimmed by 0 bases and J by 2 bases, leaving 14 bases between them. CDR1 and CDR2 from the germline V gene are SGHRS and YFSETQ. This CDR3 reads CASSLAAGAATNEKLFF. The CDR3 bases are TGCGCCAGCAGCTTGGCTGCAGGGGCCGCCACTAATGAAAAACTGTTTTTT.

The chain employs TRBV11-2 and TRBJ2-1; possibly TRBD2 for D (5 bases). Germline V lookup: CDR1 SGHAT, CDR2 FQNNGV. Deletions cut 1 base from V and 4 bases from J, with 11 bases between. The CDR3 runs to 15 residues. DNA for the CDR3: TGTGCCAGCAGCTTAGTAGCGAACATATACAATGAGCAGTTCTTC. Translated, it gives CASSLVANIYNEQFF.

Only one count was recorded for this clone. The J gene is TRBJ2-3, the V gene TRBV5-5; 15 bases are shared with TRBD2. J gave up 3 bases and V 4 bases, and 3 bases lay outside the gene matches. Germline-derived CDR1 and CDR2 are SGHKS and YYEKEE (reference sequence). The CDR3 covers 16 residues. CDR3 in amino acids: CASSLGTSGGTDTQYF. For the CDR3, the DNA is TGTGCCAGCAGCCTAGGGACTAGCGGGGGGACAGATACGCAGTATTTT. Looking up the rest from reference TRBV5-5 and TRBJ2-3 gives the full variable domain: DAGVTQSPTHLIKTRGQQVTLRCSPISGHKSVSWYQQVLGQGPQFIFQYYEKEERGRGNFPDRFSARQFPNYSSELNVNALLLGDSALYLCASSLGTSGGTDTQYFGPGTRLTVL.

This chain links TRBV7-2 with TRBJ2-7; the match to TRBD1 covers 7 bases. The V gene's germline CDR1 is SGHTA and CDR2 FQGNSA. This CDR3 is built from 13 residues. With 5 bases clipped from V and 3 bases from J, the junction kept 4 bases outside the gene matches. The CDR3 bases are TGTGCCAGCAGCAAACGGGACAGCTACGAGCAGTACTTC. Protein product: CASSKRDSYEQYF.

The chain carries TRBV25-1 and TRBJ1-1, with 9 bases identical to TRBD1. Trimming took 6 bases from V and 5 from J; bases not matched to a gene: 7. CDR3 length equals 14 residues. Germline V gene data show CDR1 as MGHDK and CDR2 as SYGVNS. The CDR3 loop reads CASRDTGGLTEAFF. The CDR3 bases are TGTGCCAGCAGAGACACAGGGGGCCTTACTGAAGCTTTCTTT.

The J gene is TRBJ2-1, the V gene TRBV27; 10 bases agree with TRBD2. The V gene's germline CDR1 is MNHEY and CDR2 SMNVEV (reference sequence). After removal of 5 bases from V and 5 bases from J, the junction contained 6 bases not matched to a gene. The CDR3 spans 15 residues. The CDR3: CASSLAGVGDNEQFF. The CDR3 DNA reads TGTGCCAGCAGTCTAGCGGGAGTAGGGGACAATGAGCAGTTCTTC.

This chain links TRBV6-2 or TRBV6-3 with TRBJ1-4, with unresolved D. CDR1 and CDR2 (germline): MNHEY, SVGEGT. Trimming cost V 2 bases and J 5 bases, with 12 bases left between them. This CDR3 comprises 15 residues. CDR3 bases: TGTGCCAGCAGTTACCTCGGGCGGGCGAATGAAAAACTGTTTTTT. This gives the protein CASSYLGRANEKLFF.

This clone was observed a single time. This chain joins TRBV21-1 and TRBJ1-4; the listed D gene, TRBD1, was not tested against the DNA. TRBV21-1 corresponds to a pseudogene. CDR3 length: 16 residues. Here the CDR3 reads CASSHHRGQGNEKLFF. CDR3 coding DNA: TGTGCCAGCAGCCACCATCGGGGACAGGGGAATGAAAAACTGTTTTTT.

The chain joins TRBV5-6 to TRBJ1-5; D is perhaps TRBD1 (6 bases). The germline V and J ends were trimmed by 2 bases and 2 bases, with 8 bases remaining between them. CDR1 and CDR2 from the germline V gene are SGHDT and YYEEEE. The CDR3 extends over 14 amino acids. The CDR3 loop reads CASSFWTGNQPQHF. The CDR3 coding sequence is TGTGCCAGCAGCTTCTGGACAGGCAATCAGCCCCAGCATTTT.

This rearrangement joins TRBV6-4 to TRBJ2-1, with 11 bases identical to TRBD2. Germline values: CDR1 MRHNA, CDR2 SNTAGT. V lost 1 base, J lost 6 bases, and 5 bases stayed unmatched. This CDR3 is built from 16 residues. The CDR3 region is CASSDFGTSGANEQFF. The CDR3 region has the DNA TGTGCCAGCAGTGACTTCGGGACTAGCGGAGCCAATGAGCAGTTCTTC.

The V call is TRBV5-1, the J call TRBJ1-2; 7 bases line up with TRBD1. Germline V CDR1 and CDR2: SGHRS, YFSETQ. V trimming: 3 bases; J trimming: 3 bases; junction bases outside the gene matches: 11. This CDR3 is 16 amino acids long. The CDR3 bases are TGCGCCAGCAGCTGGGGAGACAGGGAAGGACACTATGGCTACACCTTC. This translates into CASSWGDREGHYGYTF.

This rearrangement joins TRBV28 to TRBJ2-7; TRBD1 matches 9 bases. V was clipped by 4 bases and J by 3 bases; unmatched bases: 7. Germline CDR1 reads MDHEN; CDR2 reads SYDVKM. The CDR3 runs 15 residues. CDR3 in amino acids: CASSSGTGFDYEQYF. CDR3 nucleotides: TGTGCCAGCAGTTCCGGGACAGGGTTTGACTACGAGCAGTACTTC. Together with reference TRBV28 and TRBJ2-7, the CDR3 gives the full variable domain: DVKVTQSSRYLVKRTGEKVFLECVQDMDHENMFWYRQDPGLGLRLIYFSYDVKMKEKGDIPEGYSVSREKKERFSLILESASTNQTSMYLCASSSGTGFDYEQYFGPGTRLTVT.